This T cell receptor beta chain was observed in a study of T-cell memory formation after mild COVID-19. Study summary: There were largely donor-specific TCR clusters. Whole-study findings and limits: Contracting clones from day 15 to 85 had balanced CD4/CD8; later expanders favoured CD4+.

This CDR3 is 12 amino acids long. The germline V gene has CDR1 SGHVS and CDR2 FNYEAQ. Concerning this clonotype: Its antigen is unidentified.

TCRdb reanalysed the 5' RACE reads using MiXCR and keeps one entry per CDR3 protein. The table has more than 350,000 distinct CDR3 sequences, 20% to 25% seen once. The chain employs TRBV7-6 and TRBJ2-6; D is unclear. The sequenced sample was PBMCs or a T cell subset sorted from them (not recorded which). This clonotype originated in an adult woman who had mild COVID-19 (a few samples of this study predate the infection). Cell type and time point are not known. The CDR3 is CAGGSGANVLTF. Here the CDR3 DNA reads TGTGCAGGTGGTAGTGGGGCCAACGTCCTGACTTTC.